Given below is one T cell receptor (beta chain) in context. The source of the sample is a study of blood T cell repertoires in COVID-19. Study-wide background: The cDNA or gDNA used as material had been derived from T cells, B-cell-depleted T cells, or PBMCs.

V gave up 5 bases and J gave up 2 bases, with 13 bases separating them. This CDR3 comprises 15 residues. CDR1 is SGHTA, CDR2 FQGNSA, per germline. Original processing notes: Estimates of nucleated cell counts were drawn from the amplification of reference gene primers. Using immunoSEQ multiplex PCR, the repertoire was profiled, and TCRdb retains in-frame clones only, with some absent. D and trimming were read from the DNA, whereas the V and J calls and clone size are those reported in that table. The data contain tens of thousands of clones, about three quarters of them seen just once; the ten biggest clones take up under 55%.

The chain has TRBV7-2 and TRBJ2-1; possibly TRBD2 for D (6 bases). The receptor was isolated from a human donor in a cohort sampled during active COVID-19. Specimen: peripheral blood. CDR3 bases: TGTGCCAGCAGCCCCTCGGGCGGGGCCTACAATGAGCAGTTCTTC. Translating gives CASSPSGGAYNEQFF.